This T cell receptor beta chain is drawn from a study of blood T cell repertoires in COVID-19. About the study: From the United States, Italy and Spain came samples of acute and convalescent COVID-19.

CDR1 KGHDR and CDR2 SFDVKD come from the germline V gene. CDR3 size: 16 residues. The trim removed 2 bases at V and 5 bases at J, leaving 10 bases unmatched. Methods used by the authors: It was from reference gene primer amplification that nucleated cell counts were estimated. Clones were read by immunoSEQ multiplex PCR, and TCRdb kept only the in-frame ones, dropping some. Clone size and the V and J calls come from that table; the DNA yielded D and trimming. The sample lists 300,000 to 450,000 clones, around 85% occurring once. The V and J genes are TRBV24-1 and TRBJ2-5; TRBD1 agrees at 7 bases. This receptor was identified in a woman aged 18-30 years with acute or convalescent COVID-19. Sequenced input: peripheral blood. The CDR3 reads CATSDYTGTERETQYF. In DNA form, the CDR3 reads TGTGCCACCAGTGATTATACCGGGACAGAGCGGGAGACCCAGTACTTC.